This T cell receptor (beta chain) comes out of a study of spatial heterogeneity in lung cancer. Turning to the study itself: Consistent detection of more beta-chain than alpha-chain sequences was observed. The study, taken as a whole, reports: Ubiquitous expanded tumor TCRs were seen in blood more at resection than at follow-up.

Note on this clonotype: Its target is not known. Since it is a stray read in a library aimed at alpha chains, this beta chain has a size that is not meaningful.

Time point reported: sample taken at primary tumor resection. Tumor, nontumor lung or frozen PBMC supplied whole RNA that was sequenced unsorted. The donors were more than 70 patients with non-small cell lung cancer that was early-stage and untreated. All TCR cDNA molecules were individually tagged with a unique molecular identifier. TCRdb analysed the 5' RACE reads with MiXCR anew, one entry per CDR3 protein. The data show 4,400 or so distinct CDR3 sequences, approximately 55% seen once. Sequences were derived from PBMCs, sampled at surgery. This TCR was recovered from a female donor with early-stage non-small cell lung cancer.

This CDR3 is CASRVSGSYEQYF. For the CDR3, the DNA is TGCGCCAGCAGAGTAAGCGGGAGTTACGAGCAGTACTTC. The V call is TRBV5-1, the J call TRBJ2-7; 8 nucleotides agree with TRBD2. Germline values: CDR1 SGHRS, CDR2 YFSETQ. With 5 bases clipped from V and 4 bases from J, the junction kept 5 bases outside the gene matches. The CDR3 loop spans 13 amino acids. The full variable domain, its missing parts supplied by reference TRBV5-1 and TRBJ2-7, is KAGVTQTPRYLIKTRGQQVTLSCSPISGHRSVSWYQQTPGQGLQFLFEYFSETQRNKGNFPGRFSGRQFSNSRSEMNVSTLELGDSALYLCASRVSGSYEQYFGPGTRLTVT.